The 21 T cell receptor beta chains given below trace back to one sample, sequenced in a study of T cells after yellow fever vaccination. MiXCR, run by TCRdb on the 5' RACE reads, gives a single entry per CDR3 protein. This table holds under 300,000 distinct CDR3 sequences, 6.9% found once. The sample was CD4+ T cells sorted from PBMCs, taken 15 days after the yellow fever booster vaccination. The receptors were gathered from a man younger than 40 who received the YFV17D yellow fever vaccine.

This clonotype showed up many times. The chain couples TRBV15 to TRBJ2-5; D is uncertain. The CDR3 sequence is 14 residues long. V was shortened by 2 bases and J by 2 bases, with 9 bases between the two germline ends. The germline gives CDR1 LNHNV, CDR2 YYDKDF (reference sequence). In DNA, the CDR3 is TGTGCCACCAGCAGAACAGCTGTTCAAGAGACCCAGTACTTC. Amino acid sequence: CATSRTAVQETQYF.

The V gene is TRBV28, the J gene TRBJ2-3; D gene unclear. The V and J ends lost 2 bases and 6 bases respectively, with 9 bases between them. The CDR3 loop spans 13 amino acids. Germline V gene lookup returns CDR1 MDHEN and CDR2 SYDVKM. The DNA of the CDR3 is TGTGCCAGCAGTTTACCCTTGCCGGATACGCAGTATTTT. This sequence encodes CASSLPLPDTQYF.

This clonotype has a count of ten or more. The chain has TRBV3-1 and TRBJ2-3, with 9 bases that match TRBD2. The V gene's germline CDR1 is LGHDT and CDR2 YNNKEL (reference sequence). Losses at the gene ends were 0 bases for V and 3 bases for J; bases not matched to a gene: 16. There are 20 residues in the CDR3. CDR3 DNA: TGTGCCAGCAGCCAAGATCTTCCGGGGGGTAGCGGGAGAGGTACAGATACGCAGTATTTT. Translating gives CASSQDLPGGSGRGTDTQYF.

This clonotype occurred many times. The chain uses TRBV7-8 and TRBJ2-2, with no clear D. Germline-derived CDR1 and CDR2 are SGHVS and FQNEAQ. The CDR3 consists of 15 residues. The germline V and J ends were trimmed by 2 bases and 7 bases, with 14 bases remaining between them. CDR3 DNA sequence: TGTGCCAGCAGCTTATCCGGGCGCGTGATCGGGGAGCTGTTTTTT. Translated: CASSLSGRVIGELFF.

This clonotype was recorded at least ten times. The CDR3 loop reads CATSRDPGTGEQFF. DNA of the CDR3: TGTGCCACCAGCAGAGATCCCGGGACAGGTGAGCAGTTCTTC. The rearrangement joins TRBV15 to TRBJ2-1; 8 bases align to TRBD1. V lost 0 bases, J lost 9 bases, and 4 bases stayed unmatched. This CDR3 is 14 amino acids long. Per germline, CDR1 LNHNV and CDR2 YYDKDF (reference sequence). The whole variable domain, remainder taken from reference TRBV15 and TRBJ2-1, is DAMVIQNPRYQVTQFGKPVTLSCSQTLNHNVMYWYQQKSSQAPKLLFHYYDKDFNNEADTPDNFQSRRPNTSFCFLDIRSPGLGDTAMYLCATSRDPGTGEQFFGPGTRLTVL.

This clonotype was seen more than once but under ten times. The J gene is TRBJ2-3, the V gene TRBV4-3, with 7 nucleotides matching TRBD2. Germline V CDR1 and CDR2: LGHNA, YSLEER. This CDR3 is 15 amino acids long. With 3 bases clipped from V and 5 bases from J, the junction kept 8 bases outside the gene matches. The CDR3 DNA is TGCGCCAGCAGCCATTCCCCAGCGGGAATAGATACGCAGTATTTT. It codes for CASSHSPAGIDTQYF.

This sequence joins TRBV5-1 and TRBJ2-1; D not resolved. Trimming removed 7 bases at V and 6 bases at J, with 11 bases between. Germline-derived CDR1 and CDR2 are SGHRS and YFSETQ. The CDR3 extends over 12 amino acids. The CDR3 coding sequence is TGCGCCAGCTCCTTCATTCTCAATGAGCAGTTCTTC. Residues: CASSFILNEQFF. Full variable domain (remainder filled in from reference TRBV5-1 and TRBJ2-1): KAGVTQTPRYLIKTRGQQVTLSCSPISGHRSVSWYQQTPGQGLQFLFEYFSETQRNKGNFPGRFSGRQFSNSRSEMNVSTLELGDSALYLCASSFILNEQFFGPGTRLTVL.

This chain uses TRBV5-1 with TRBJ1-1; possibly TRBD1 for D (5 bases). The germline V and J ends were trimmed by 4 bases and 8 bases, with 15 bases remaining between them. The germline V gene has CDR1 SGHRS and CDR2 YFSETQ. The CDR3 loop spans 13 amino acids. The CDR3 DNA reads as TGCGCCAGCAGCCTTTTACCGGGACCAGAAGCTTTCTTT. Translation: CASSLLPGPEAFF.

This clonotype was counted at least ten times. This chain uses TRBV9 with TRBJ1-5; unclear D gene. Germline lookup yields CDR1 SGDLS and CDR2 YYNGEE. The germline V and J ends were trimmed by 3 bases and 13 bases, with 26 bases remaining between them. The CDR3 covers 16 residues. The CDR3 nucleotides are TGTGCCAGCAGCGATCCCGGACGGGTGGTGTGGAAGCGTCAGCATTTT. Translating gives CASSDPGRVVWKRQHF.

The gene calls are TRBV5-1 and TRBJ2-1, with 7 nucleotides matching TRBD1. Germline lookup yields CDR1 SGHRS and CDR2 YFSETQ. The CDR3 has 15 residues. Trimming cost V 8 bases and J 0 bases; bases outside gene matches: 8. The DNA of the CDR3 is TGCGCCAGTACTAAGGACAGGAGCTCCTACAATGAGCAGTTCTTC. It codes for CASTKDRSSYNEQFF.

Only a few counts were recorded for this clonotype. The rearrangement joins TRBV7-9 to TRBJ2-6; D call uncertain. V shed 5 bases and J shed 4 bases, with 12 bases lying between them. Germline CDR1 is SEHNR and CDR2 is FQNEAQ (reference sequence). The CDR3 consists of 15 residues. The CDR3 DNA reads as TGTGCCAGCAGCCGAGTGATTACAGGGGCCAACGTCCTGACTTTC. Its protein product is CASSRVITGANVLTF.

The table lists this clonotype with many counts. The CDR3 spells CASSLALTSGNNEQFF. DNA of the CDR3: TGTGCCAGCAGTTTAGCCCTGACTAGCGGTAATAATGAGCAGTTCTTC. The rearrangement joins TRBV12-3 or TRBV12-4 to TRBJ2-1; TRBD2 agrees at 9 bases. The CDR3 is made up of 16 amino acids. V lost 0 bases to trimming and J lost 7 bases; unmatched junction nucleotides: 7.

There are a few counts of this clonotype. V gene TRBV19 combines with J gene TRBJ2-1; D not resolved. The V end was cut by 9 bases, the J end by 3 bases, with 18 bases between. Looked up from germline, CDR1 is LNHDA and CDR2 is SQIVND (reference sequence). The CDR3 is made up of 15 amino acids. The CDR3 DNA reads as TGTGCCAGCGATCCGGGCCCCCCTCGCTACAATGAGCAGTTCTTC. It codes for CASDPGPPRYNEQFF.

This clonotype was detected only a few times. The V and J genes are TRBV20-1 and TRBJ2-4; D remains unclear. The CDR3 has 14 residues. CDR1 and CDR2 (germline): DFQATT, SNEGSKA (reference sequence). Deletions cut 3 bases from V and 1 base from J, with 10 bases between. CDR3 sequence (DNA): TGCAGTGCTAGTTGGCGAGCGGCCAAAAACATTCAGTACTTC. Translated: CSASWRAAKNIQYF.

At least ten counts were recorded for this clonotype. This chain connects TRBV4-2 to TRBJ2-5; 9 nucleotides line up with TRBD2. The CDR3 totals 15 residues. V was pared by 1 base and J by 3 bases, with 3 bases of the junction left unmatched. Germline V gene lookup returns CDR1 LGHNA and CDR2 YNFKEQ. In DNA, the CDR3 is TGTGCCAGCAGCCAAGTCTCTAGCGGGGAAGAGACCCAGTACTTC. Residues: CASSQVSSGEETQYF.

The chain carries TRBV7-9 and TRBJ2-7, with D hard to call. Germline loops: CDR1 SEHNR, CDR2 FQNEAQ (reference sequence). Trimming removed 0 bases at V and 6 bases at J, with 18 bases between. CDR3 length equals 16 residues. CDR3 DNA sequence: TGTGCCAGCAGCTTAGCGCCAGAAGGACCGCGAGGCGAGCAGTACTTC. Translation gives CASSLAPEGPRGEQYF.

The rearrangement uses TRBV9 and TRBJ2-3; 7 positions agree with TRBD1. The CDR3 runs to 16 residues. The trim removed 0 bases at V and 0 bases at J, leaving 4 bases unmatched. Per germline, CDR1 SGDLS and CDR2 YYNGEE. In DNA form, the CDR3 reads TGTGCCAGCAGCGTAGCTATGACAGGGAGCACAGATACGCAGTATTTT. Residues: CASSVAMTGSTDTQYF. The full variable domain, rest sourced from reference TRBV9 and TRBJ2-3, is DSGVTQTPKHLITATGQRVTLRCSPRSGDLSVYWYQQSLDQGLQFLIQYYNGEERAKGNILERFSAQQFPDLHSELNLSSLELGDSALYFCASSVAMTGSTDTQYFGPGTRLTVL.

V gene TRBV12-3 or TRBV12-4 combines with J gene TRBJ1-2, with TRBD1 identical over 8 bases. The CDR3 has 14 amino acids. J was trimmed by 9 bases and V by 7 bases; bases with no gene match: 13. This chain's CDR3 is CASKSAGTGTRYTF. The CDR3 DNA reads TGTGCCAGCAAATCCGCAGGGACAGGAACCCGCTACACCTTC.

This clonotype occurred many times. This rearrangement joins TRBV29-1 to TRBJ2-1, with D tentatively TRBD1 or TRBD2 (6 bases each). Trimming took off 3 bases at V and 4 bases at J, with 16 bases between the two ends. This CDR3 region has 15 residues. Germline values: CDR1 SQVTM, CDR2 ANQGSEA. The CDR3 DNA is TGCAGCGTTGACCGGGGGCGGCAGGAGTACAATGAGCAGTTCTTC. Amino acid sequence: CSVDRGRQEYNEQFF.

The chain has TRBV7-9 and TRBJ1-2; no reliable D call. CDR1 and CDR2 from the germline V gene are SEHNR and FQNEAQ (reference sequence). The CDR3 has 15 amino acids. V lost 1 base and J 1 base, leaving 10 bases between the germline ends. The CDR3 protein is CASSLVVAYNYGYTF. The DNA of the CDR3 is TGTGCCAGCAGCTTAGTTGTGGCTTATAACTATGGCTACACCTTC.

This clonotype is labeled medium-sized. The chain is built from TRBV7-2 and TRBJ2-3; D ambiguous. The CDR3 consists of 13 residues. Trimming pared 5 bases from V and 6 bases from J, leaving 12 bases between. Germline CDR1 SGHTA, CDR2 FQGNSA. DNA of the CDR3: TGTGCCAGCAGCACTACGCCTCCTGATACGCAGTATTTT. Translated, it gives CASSTTPPDTQYF.